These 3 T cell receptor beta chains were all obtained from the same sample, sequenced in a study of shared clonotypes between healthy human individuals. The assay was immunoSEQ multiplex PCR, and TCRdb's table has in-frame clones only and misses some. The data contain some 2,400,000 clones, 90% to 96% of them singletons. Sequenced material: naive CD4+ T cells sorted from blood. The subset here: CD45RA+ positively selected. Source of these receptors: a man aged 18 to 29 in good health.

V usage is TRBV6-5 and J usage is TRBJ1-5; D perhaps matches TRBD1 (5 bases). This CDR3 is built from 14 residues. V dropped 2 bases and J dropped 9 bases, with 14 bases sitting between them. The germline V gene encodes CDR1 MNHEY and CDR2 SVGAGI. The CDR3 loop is CASSYAGLGSPQHF. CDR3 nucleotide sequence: TGTGCCAGCAGTTACGCAGGGCTGGGATCGCCCCAGCATTTT.

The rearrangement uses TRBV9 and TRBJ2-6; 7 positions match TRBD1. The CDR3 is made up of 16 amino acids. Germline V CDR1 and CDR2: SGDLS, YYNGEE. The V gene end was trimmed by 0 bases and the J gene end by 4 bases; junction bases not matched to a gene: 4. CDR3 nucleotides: TGTGCCAGCAGCGTAGGCACAGGGGCAGGGGCCAACGTCCTGACTTTC. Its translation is CASSVGTGAGANVLTF.

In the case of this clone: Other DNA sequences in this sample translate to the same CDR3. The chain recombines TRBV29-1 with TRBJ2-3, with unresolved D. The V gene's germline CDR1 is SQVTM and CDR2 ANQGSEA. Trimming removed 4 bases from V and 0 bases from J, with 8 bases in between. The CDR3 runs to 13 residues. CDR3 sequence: CSVVTGSTDTQYF. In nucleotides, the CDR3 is TGCAGCGTTGTAACCGGTAGCACAGATACGCAGTATTTT.